This TCR beta chain was recorded in a study of blood T cells in healthy people across ages. Overall study findings and caveats: In older individuals, TCR beta diversity per million T cells was lower, falling roughly linearly with age. Estimates of total diversity, which came from one million sequenced T cells, were considered to be underestimates. Naive CD4+ cell counts and diversity both ran higher in long-lived than in aged donors.

Concerning this clonotype itself: The antigen remains undetermined.

Isolating PBMCs gave at least 6.5 million of these cells per sample. The CDR3 sequence is 17 residues long. V was trimmed by 5 bases and J by 4 bases, leaving 23 bases between them. CDR1 is LNHNV and CDR2 is YYDKDF in the germline V gene (reference sequence). The second PCR ran roughly 7 to 12 cycles with a sample-barcoded 5' primer and J-beta primers. Using its own MiXCR run on the 5' RACE reads, TCRdb lists one record per CDR3 protein. The sample lists 1.5 million to 2 million distinct CDR3 sequences; about 30% were seen once. The TCR comes from a woman younger than 45 in good health. The source material was blood. The rearrangement links TRBV15 to TRBJ2-5; weak D call: TRBD2 (7 bases). CDR3 bases: TGTGCCACCAGCGCGAGAAGAGGGGGGGATCAGTCAGAGACCCAGTACTTC. Protein sequence: CATSARRGGDQSETQYF.